This T cell receptor beta chain derives from a study of cytomegalovirus exposure and HLA in healthy donors. Study conclusions and caveats: At a 0.05 false discovery rate, a later analysis found some 17,000 TCR beta sequences to be associated with HLA alleles. The study labeled 150 to 200 TCR beta chains cytomegalovirus-associated. Per a prior analysis, the majority of TCR beta V segments were productive roughly 90% or roughly 30% of the time. Fewer N-insertions than the approximately 610-donor mean were reportedly shown by an Asian-associated ancestry cluster in a later analysis.

Of note for this clone: Its antigen is not identified.

The PCR had 60 Vbeta and 13 Jbeta primers. Profiling relied on immunoSEQ multiplex PCR, and the TCRdb table lists in-frame clones only, not all of them. The sample contains about 98,000 clones, nearly 65% of which appear only once. The sample consisted of PBMCs. This TCR came from a human donor in good health.

The CDR3 here is CASSLRTSGSFNEQFF. In DNA form, the CDR3 reads TGTGCCAGCAGCTTAAGGACTAGCGGGAGTTTCAATGAGCAGTTCTTC. The rearrangement uses TRBV7-9 and TRBJ2-1; 13 bases line up with TRBD2. V lost 2 bases to trimming and J lost 6 bases; unmatched junction nucleotides: 4. This CDR3 comprises 16 residues. Germline CDR1 SEHNR, CDR2 FQNEAQ (reference sequence).